These 9 T cell receptor beta chains were sequenced from one sample in a study of shared clonotypes between healthy human individuals. Using immunoSEQ multiplex PCR, the repertoire was profiled, and TCRdb retains in-frame clones only, with some absent. The data hold roughly 2 million clones, with roughly 94% observed a single time. Sequencing was done on a sample of naive CD4+ T cells sorted from blood. Noted subset: CD45RA+ positively selected. Receptors originate from a man aged 18 to 35 in good health.

The rearrangement uses TRBV9 and TRBJ2-7, with D uncertain. Germline V gives CDR1 SGDLS, CDR2 YYNGEE. The V gene lost 5 bases and the J gene lost 0 bases, with 18 bases spanning the gap. This CDR3 contains 16 residues. DNA of the CDR3: TGTGCCAGCAGGCGCCCCGGGCGATCAACCTCCTACGAGCAGTACTTC. The encoded protein is CASRRPGRSTSYEQYF.

This chain uses TRBV6-5 with TRBJ2-7; 11 bases are shared with TRBD1. The CDR3 totals 14 residues. Germline V gives CDR1 MNHEY, CDR2 SVGAGI. After removal of 6 bases from V and 4 bases from J, the junction contained 5 bases not matched to a gene. The CDR3 DNA reads as TGTGCCAGCAGGATGGGACAGGGGGGTTACGAGCAGTACTTC. It encodes CASRMGQGGYEQYF.

The table lists this clone with a count of one. The gene calls are TRBV2 and TRBJ2-7; possibly TRBD1 for D (6 bases). The CDR3 covers 11 residues. Germline assignment: CDR1 SNHLY and CDR2 FYNNEI. V gave up 6 bases and J gave up 7 bases, with 10 bases separating them. CDR3 coding DNA: TGTGCCAGCAGAGGGGGTGCAGAGCAGTACTTC. Translating it yields CASRGGAEQYF.

This clone showed up just once. The V call is TRBV7-2, the J call TRBJ2-1; tentatively, D is TRBD2 (6 bases). V was shortened by 5 bases and J by 5 bases, with 16 bases between the two germline ends. The CDR3 runs 15 residues. CDR1 SGHTA and CDR2 FQGNSA come from the germline V gene. The CDR3 DNA is TGTGCCAGCAGCACATCGGGACTCAGGGACAATGAGCAGTTCTTC. It translates to CASSTSGLRDNEQFF.

V and J are TRBV9 and TRBJ1-2, with a tentative D call TRBD1 (5 bases). Trimming took off 4 bases at V and 2 bases at J, with 18 bases between the two ends. CDR3 length equals 16 residues. Germline lookup yields CDR1 SGDLS and CDR2 YYNGEE. The CDR3 here is CASSPTPGGANYGYTF. The CDR3 DNA reads as TGTGCCAGCAGCCCCACCCCTGGGGGAGCGAACTATGGCTACACCTTC. The variable domain in full, with the rest retrieved from reference TRBV9 and TRBJ1-2, is DSGVTQTPKHLITATGQRVTLRCSPRSGDLSVYWYQQSLDQGLQFLIQYYNGEERAKGNILERFSAQQFPDLHSELNLSSLELGDSALYFCASSPTPGGANYGYTFGSGTRLTVV.

The gene calls are TRBV10-1 and TRBJ2-3; D is ambiguous. Germline CDR1 is WNHNN and CDR2 is SYGVQD (reference sequence). With 2 bases removed from V and 2 bases from J, the gap between germline ends came to 14 bases. The CDR3 is 16 residues long. The CDR3: CASSEPPPRATDTQYF. The CDR3, as DNA: TGCGCCAGCAGTGAGCCCCCCCCTAGGGCCACAGATACGCAGTATTTT.

This clone appeared once. Other DNA sequences in this sample translate to the same CDR3. This chain uses TRBV5-1 with TRBJ1-6; D uncertain. This CDR3 has 14 amino acids. CDR1 SGHRS and CDR2 YFSETQ come from the germline V gene. Trimming removed 0 bases at V and 10 bases at J, with 11 bases between. CDR3 amino acids: CASSLGAAGSPLHF. The CDR3 nucleotides are TGCGCCAGCAGCTTGGGGGCCGCGGGGTCACCCCTCCACTTT.

The gene calls are TRBV4-1 and TRBJ1-2, with a possible D match to TRBD1 (6 bases). Trimming took off 0 bases at V and 2 bases at J, with 13 bases between the two ends. The germline V gene encodes CDR1 MGHRA and CDR2 YSYEKL. There are 16 residues in the CDR3. The CDR3 region is CASSQEVSRGNYGYTF. The CDR3 nucleotides are TGCGCCAGCAGCCAAGAGGTGTCCAGGGGCAACTATGGCTACACCTTC.

In nucleotides, the CDR3 is TGTGCCAGCAGCCCAGGCCCGACAGGGGGACATCAGCCCCAGCATTTT. It encodes CASSPGPTGGHQPQHF. V usage is TRBV11-2 and J usage is TRBJ1-5, with 9 bases matching TRBD1. The CDR3 extends over 16 amino acids. CDR1 SGHAT and CDR2 FQNNGV come from the germline V gene. V was clipped by 5 bases and J by 5 bases; unmatched bases: 10.